Listed here are 10 T cell receptor beta chains from one sample, sequenced in a study of control samples from healthy donors and cancer patients. TCRdb keeps only in-frame clones here, not all; method: immunoSEQ multiplex PCR. Of around 180,000 clones in the sample, around 94% were seen once. Sequencing was done on a sample of blood. The receptors here all came from a young woman in good health.

The rearrangement links TRBV19 to TRBJ1-1; D is ambiguous. The CDR3 loop spans 15 amino acids. Germline CDR1 LNHDA, CDR2 SQIVND (reference sequence). V gave up 7 bases and J gave up 3 bases, with 18 bases separating them. The CDR3 protein is CASNYRGYLDTEAFF. For the CDR3, the DNA is TGTGCCAGTAATTACCGGGGATACTTGGACACTGAAGCTTTCTTT.

The chain carries TRBV24-1 and TRBJ2-1, with D possibly being TRBD1 (6 bases). The CDR3 is 13 amino acids. Trimming removed 7 bases at V and 5 bases at J, with 11 bases between. Germline CDR1 reads KGHDR; CDR2 reads SFDVKD. CDR3 loop: CATRNRDNNEQFF. CDR3 nucleotide sequence: TGTGCCACCAGGAACCGGGACAACAATGAGCAGTTCTTC.

J is TRBJ2-6 and V is TRBV6-6; a possible D gene is TRBD1 (6 bases). V was clipped by 6 bases and J by 2 bases, with 11 bases between them. CDR3 length: 15 residues. Germline lookup yields CDR1 MNHNY and CDR2 SVGAGI (reference sequence). The CDR3 sequence: CASSHTGTGANVLTF. DNA for the CDR3: TGTGCCAGCAGCCACACAGGGACTGGGGCCAACGTCCTGACTTTC.

The rearrangement uses TRBV7-9 and TRBJ1-3; D is unresolved. The CDR3 length is 13 residues. The ends were cut back, 4 bases at V and 5 bases at J, with 9 bases in the middle. Germline CDR1 reads SEHNR; CDR2 reads FQNEAQ (reference sequence). CDR3 amino acids: CASSWNSRNTIYF. The CDR3 bases are TGTGCCAGCAGCTGGAACAGCCGAAACACCATATATTTT.

The rearrangement links TRBV18 to TRBJ2-5, with D perhaps matching TRBD2 (6 bases). Germline loops: CDR1 KGHSH, CDR2 LQKENI. V was clipped by 4 bases and J by 4 bases, with 19 bases between them. This CDR3 region has 16 residues. The CDR3 loop is CASSRRQLAERETQYF. In DNA, the CDR3 is TGTGCCAGCTCACGACGGCAACTAGCAGAGCGAGAGACCCAGTACTTC.

The chain combines TRBV6-5 with TRBJ2-7, with TRBD1 matching 9 bases. Trimming took 6 bases from V and 4 from J; bases not matched to a gene: 7. CDR1 is MNHEY, CDR2 SVGAGI, per germline. The CDR3 totals 14 residues. The chain's CDR3 is CASSRTGTGYEQYF. For the CDR3, the DNA is TGTGCCAGCAGCAGAACCGGGACAGGGTACGAGCAGTACTTC.

The chain links TRBV11-2 to TRBJ2-5, with D hard to call. Germline CDR1 reads SGHAT; CDR2 reads FQNNGV. Trimming took off 7 bases at V and 1 base at J, with 13 bases between the two ends. The CDR3 is made up of 14 amino acids. The CDR3 is CASTARPLQETQYF. Here the CDR3 DNA reads TGTGCCAGCACTGCAAGGCCGCTCCAAGAGACCCAGTACTTC.

This clone is a singleton in its sample. This sequence joins TRBV5-6 and TRBJ1-5; weak D call: TRBD1 (6 bases). In germline, CDR1 is SGHDT, CDR2 YYEEEE. This CDR3 is 18 amino acids long. V was shortened by 4 bases and J by 2 bases, with 22 bases between the two germline ends. The CDR3 loop reads CASSRRTTGQGGNQPQHF. In DNA form, the CDR3 reads TGTGCCAGCAGCCGTCGGACGACAGGCCAGGGAGGCAATCAGCCCCAGCATTTT.

The CDR3 sequence is CASGSGVPGETQYF. The CDR3 DNA follows: TGTGCCAGCGGTTCCGGGGTGCCGGGGGAGACCCAGTACTTC. The rearrangement joins TRBV9 to TRBJ2-5; TRBD2 is a possible D gene (5 bases). This CDR3 has 14 amino acids. V lost 7 bases and J 5 bases, leaving 18 bases between the germline ends. The germline CDR1 and CDR2 sequences are SGDLS and YYNGEE.

This chain links TRBV7-2 with TRBJ2-3, with TRBD2 matching over 9 bases. Germline V CDR1 and CDR2: SGHTA, FQGNSA. V gave up 4 bases and J gave up 9 bases; unmatched junction bases: 17. This CDR3 comprises 17 residues. The CDR3 nucleotides read TGTGCCAGCAGCTCCCCAGGCGGGGGGGGGCGCGGTGGCACGCAGTATTTT. This codes for CASSSPGGGGRGGTQYF.